The present T cell receptor beta chain was sequenced within a study of response to subunit inactivated influenza vaccine. Study-level findings and limits: The authors suggested that few new T cells are recruited per seasonal influenza vaccination.

The sample holds many counts of this clonotype. Its antigen is as yet unknown. The CDR3 length is 16 residues. Germline V gene data show CDR1 as SGHAT and CDR2 as FQDESV (reference sequence). The V gene end was trimmed by 5 bases and the J gene end by 4 bases; junction bases not matched to a gene: 11. MiXCR, applied by TCRdb to the RT-PCR reads, yields one record per CDR3 protein. Altogether approximately 570,000 distinct CDR3 sequences are present, 7.6% being singletons, with the ten largest covering 10% to 15%. The gene calls are TRBV11-1 and TRBJ2-1; TRBD2 agrees at 7 bases. The sample consisted of PBMCs from blood, taken around 2 years after vaccination. This sequence was found in a man between 45 and 75 years old who received an inactivated influenza vaccine. CDR3 loop: CASSRHESGTYNEQFF. CDR3 DNA sequence: TGTGCCAGCAGCCGACATGAGAGCGGGACTTACAATGAGCAGTTCTTC.